What follows are 13 T cell receptor beta chains derived from one specimen sequenced in a study of identical twins. MiXCR was run by TCRdb on the 5' RACE reads, yielding one entry per CDR3 protein. Among under 350,000 distinct CDR3 sequences listed, 8% to 9.5% were seen once. This sample was shared with a second study, whose subject was yellow fever vaccine responses in identical twins.

The sample was CD8+ T cells sorted from blood. The receptors stem from a woman aged 18-29 years in good health.

This clonotype was observed a few times. The rearrangement links TRBV7-8 to TRBJ1-1, with 10 positions matching TRBD1. This CDR3 contains 17 residues. Germline CDR1 reads SGHVS; CDR2 reads FQNEAQ. V shed 1 base and J 1 base; nucleotides not matched to a gene: 6. The CDR3 DNA follows: TGTGCCAGCAGCTTAGGAGGGACAGGGGAATGGAACACTGAAGCTTTCTTT. Translated, it gives CASSLGGTGEWNTEAFF.

This clonotype appeared many times. This chain connects TRBV3-1 to TRBJ2-5; D not resolved. V lost 1 base and J 3 bases, leaving 12 bases between the germline ends. The germline V gene has CDR1 LGHDT and CDR2 YNNKEL (reference sequence). This CDR3 spans 15 amino acids. CDR3 DNA: TGTGCCAGCAGCCAAGGGTCGGTTCTCGAAGAGACCCAGTACTTC. It translates to CASSQGSVLEETQYF.

This clonotype was counted between two and nine times. The rearrangement links TRBV20-1 to TRBJ1-1; D may be TRBD1 (5 bases). Germline loops: CDR1 DFQATT, CDR2 SNEGSKA (reference sequence). V was trimmed by 2 bases and J by 4 bases, leaving 11 bases between them. The CDR3 runs 13 residues. Written as DNA, the CDR3 is TGCAGTGCTAGACAGGGAGTCACCACTGAAGCTTTCTTT. Amino acids: CSARQGVTTEAFF.

This clonotype was counted a few times. V is TRBV19 and J is TRBJ2-1; 10 bases are shared with TRBD2. CDR1 and CDR2 (germline): LNHDA, SQIVND (reference sequence). Trimming removed 7 bases from V and 2 bases from J; junction bases left unmatched: 5. The CDR3 loop spans 15 amino acids. The CDR3 region is CASTLGLAAYNEQFF. The CDR3 DNA follows: TGTGCCAGTACCCTAGGACTAGCGGCCTACAATGAGCAGTTCTTC.

The J gene is TRBJ2-7, the V gene TRBV20-1, with unresolved D. The CDR3 spans 15 residues. From germline, CDR1 is DFQATT and CDR2 SNEGSKA (reference sequence). Deletions cut 5 bases from V and 3 bases from J, with 20 bases between. CDR3 sequence (DNA): TGCAGTGCTCGCGGCCACACTGGAGACCTCTACGAGCAGTACTTC. Translated: CSARGHTGDLYEQYF.

Many counts were recorded for this clonotype. J is TRBJ2-3 and V is TRBV3-1, with 8 bases identical to TRBD2. This CDR3 has 17 amino acids. The germline V gene has CDR1 LGHDT and CDR2 YNNKEL (reference sequence). Trimming took 1 base from V and 4 from J; bases not matched to a gene: 10. The CDR3 is CASSQVLGGAAADTQYF. CDR3 coding DNA: TGTGCCAGCAGCCAAGTTCTCGGGGGGGCTGCCGCAGATACGCAGTATTTT.

This clonotype was counted only a few times. The gene calls are TRBV27 and TRBJ2-7, with D maybe TRBD1 (6 bases). The CDR3 runs to 14 residues. V lost 3 bases, J lost 3 bases, and 12 bases lay in between. The germline CDR1 and CDR2 sequences are MNHEY and SMNVEV (reference sequence). Written as DNA, the CDR3 is TGTGCCAGCAGTTTCAGGGGCCAGGTCTACGAGCAGTACTTC. Its protein is CASSFRGQVYEQYF.

This clonotype occurred many times. One end of the junction varies from germline; a read error may be responsible. V usage is TRBV5-1 and J usage is TRBJ2-7, with TRBD1 identical over 9 bases. In germline, CDR1 is SGHRS, CDR2 YFSETQ. The CDR3 is 14 residues long. In nucleotides, the CDR3 is TGTGCCAGCAGTTCCGGGACAGGGCTATACGAGCAGTACTTC. Translating it yields CASSSGTGLYEQYF.

This clonotype was detected a few times. The chain recombines TRBV7-9 with TRBJ2-2; D gene unclear. The germline V and J ends were trimmed by 0 bases and 8 bases, with 13 bases remaining between them. CDR1 is SEHNR and CDR2 is FQNEAQ in the germline V gene (reference sequence). CDR3 length: 15 residues. CDR3 region: CASSLALGPSGELFF. The CDR3 DNA is TGTGCCAGCAGCTTAGCGCTTGGACCCAGTGGGGAGCTGTTTTTT.

This clonotype was counted only a few times. The J gene is TRBJ2-1, the V gene TRBV12-3 or TRBV12-4; possible D gene TRBD2, 5 bases. This CDR3 region has 14 residues. Trimming removed 11 bases at V and 0 bases at J, with 14 bases between. CDR3 sequence (DNA): TGTGCCGGAGCTAGCAGTAACTCCTACAATGAGCAGTTCTTC. Amino acid sequence: CAGASSNSYNEQFF.

CDR3 residues: CASSLMEGIGETQYF. In DNA form, the CDR3 reads TGTGCCAGCAGTCTAATGGAGGGTATAGGAGAGACCCAGTACTTC. The chain couples TRBV7-6 to TRBJ2-5, with D perhaps TRBD2 (6 bases). There are 15 residues in the CDR3. V was pared by 6 bases and J by 4 bases, with 18 bases between. Germline CDR1 is SGHVS and CDR2 is FNYEAQ.

The sample holds a few counts of this clonotype. The V and J genes are TRBV29-1 and TRBJ2-7, with D possibly called TRBD1 or TRBD2 (7 bases each). The germline V and J ends were trimmed by 1 base and 7 bases, with 17 bases remaining between them. The CDR3 sequence is 14 residues long. Germline-derived CDR1 and CDR2 are SQVTM and ANQGSEA. CDR3 in DNA: TGCAGCGTTGAAGGGCAGGGGGACTACGGGGAGCAGTACTTC. Its protein is CSVEGQGDYGEQYF.

The chain links TRBV12-3 or TRBV12-4 to TRBJ2-5; tentative D call: TRBD2 (5 bases). The CDR3 is made up of 13 amino acids. The V end lost 5 bases, the J end lost 5 bases, and 12 bases lay between the germline ends. This chain's CDR3 is CASSPDPGETQYF. The CDR3, as DNA: TGTGCCAGCAGTCCGGACCCGGGGGAGACCCAGTACTTC.